Listed here are 3 T cell receptor beta chains from one sample, sequenced in a study of cytomegalovirus exposure and HLA in healthy donors. Both 60 Vbeta primers and 13 Jbeta primers went into the PCR. TCRdb keeps only in-frame clones here, not all; method: immunoSEQ multiplex PCR. The sample lists approximately 97,000 clones; roughly four fifths were seen once. The sample consisted of PBMCs. The receptors stem from a male donor in good health and CMV-seropositive.

V gene TRBV18 combines with J gene TRBJ1-1; D is unclear. Germline-derived CDR1 and CDR2 are KGHSH and LQKENI. V lost 8 bases and J 3 bases, leaving 16 bases between the germline ends. The CDR3 has 14 residues. The chain's CDR3 is CASLIRELDTEAFF. The CDR3 DNA is TGTGCCAGCCTGATAAGGGAGTTGGACACTGAAGCTTTCTTT.

Here the CDR3 DNA reads TGTGCCAGCAGCCAAACCCAGCGAGGCTACACCTTC. Translating it yields CASSQTQRGYTF. This sequence joins TRBV7-9 and TRBJ1-2; D is undetermined. CDR3 length: 12 amino acids. Trimming removed 5 bases from V and 8 bases from J, with 12 bases in between. Germline loops: CDR1 SEHNR, CDR2 FQNEAQ (reference sequence).

This CDR3 reads CASREGLASLTDTQYF. DNA of the CDR3: TGTGCCAGCAGGGAGGGACTAGCGTCTCTCACAGATACGCAGTATTTT. This chain joins TRBV2 and TRBJ2-3, with TRBD2 matching 10 bases. With V trimmed by 6 bases and J by 2 bases, 8 bases remained unmatched. The CDR3 totals 16 residues. Per the germline V gene, CDR1 is SNHLY and CDR2 is FYNNEI.